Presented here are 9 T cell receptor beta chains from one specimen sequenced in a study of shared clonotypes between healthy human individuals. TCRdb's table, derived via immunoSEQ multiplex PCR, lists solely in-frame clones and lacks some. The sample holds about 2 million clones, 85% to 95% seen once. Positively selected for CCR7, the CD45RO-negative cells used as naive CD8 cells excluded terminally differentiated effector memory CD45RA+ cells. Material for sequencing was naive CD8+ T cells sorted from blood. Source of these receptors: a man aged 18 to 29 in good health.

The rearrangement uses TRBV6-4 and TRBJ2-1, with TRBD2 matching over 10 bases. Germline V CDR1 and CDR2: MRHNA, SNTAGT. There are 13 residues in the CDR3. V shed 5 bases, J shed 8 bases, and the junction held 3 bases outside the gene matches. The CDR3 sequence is CASSLAGDDEQFF. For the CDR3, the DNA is TGTGCCAGCAGTCTAGCGGGAGACGATGAGCAGTTCTTC.

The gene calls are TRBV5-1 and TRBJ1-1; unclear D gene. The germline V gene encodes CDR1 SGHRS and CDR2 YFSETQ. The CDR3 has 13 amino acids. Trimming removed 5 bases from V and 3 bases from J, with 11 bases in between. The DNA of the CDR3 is TGCGCCAGCAGTTTACTCCCGGACACTGAAGCTTTCTTT. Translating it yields CASSLLPDTEAFF.

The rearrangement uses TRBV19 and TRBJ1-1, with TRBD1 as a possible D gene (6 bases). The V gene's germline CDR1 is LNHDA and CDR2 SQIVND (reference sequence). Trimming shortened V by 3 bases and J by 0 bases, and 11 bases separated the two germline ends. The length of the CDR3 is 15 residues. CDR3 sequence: CASSIGQTMNTEAFF. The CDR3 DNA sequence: TGTGCCAGTAGTATTGGACAGACCATGAACACTGAAGCTTTCTTT.

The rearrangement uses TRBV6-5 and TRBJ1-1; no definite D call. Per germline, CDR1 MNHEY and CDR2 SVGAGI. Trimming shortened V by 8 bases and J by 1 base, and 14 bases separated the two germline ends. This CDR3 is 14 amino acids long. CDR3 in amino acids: CASGGSSSNTEAFF. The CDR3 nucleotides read TGTGCCAGCGGAGGGTCCTCCTCGAACACTGAAGCTTTCTTT.

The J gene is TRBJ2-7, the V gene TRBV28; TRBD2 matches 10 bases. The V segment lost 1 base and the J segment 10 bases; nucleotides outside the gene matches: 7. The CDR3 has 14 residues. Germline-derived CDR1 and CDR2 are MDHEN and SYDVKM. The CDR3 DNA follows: TGTGCCAGCAGTTTATCCGGGCTAGCGGGGGCCCAGTACTTC. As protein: CASSLSGLAGAQYF.

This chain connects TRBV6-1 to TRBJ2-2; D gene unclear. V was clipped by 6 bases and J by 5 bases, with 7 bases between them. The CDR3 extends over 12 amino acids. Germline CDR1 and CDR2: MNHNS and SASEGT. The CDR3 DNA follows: TGTGCCAGCAGCGGACCTACCGGGGAGCTGTTTTTT. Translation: CASSGPTGELFF.

CDR3 sequence (DNA): TGTGCCAGCATCTCAAGGGGTCAAAGCTCATCTGGAAACACCATATATTTT. Translating gives CASISRGQSSSGNTIYF. The V and J genes are TRBV7-9 and TRBJ1-3, with D perhaps TRBD1 (5 bases). The germline gives CDR1 SEHNR, CDR2 FQNEAQ (reference sequence). With 7 bases removed from V and 1 base from J, the gap between germline ends came to 20 bases. The length of the CDR3 is 17 residues.

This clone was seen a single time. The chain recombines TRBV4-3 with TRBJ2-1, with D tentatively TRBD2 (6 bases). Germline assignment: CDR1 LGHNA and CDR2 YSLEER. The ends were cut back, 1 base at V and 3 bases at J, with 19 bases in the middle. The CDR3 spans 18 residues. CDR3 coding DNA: TGCGCCAGCAGCCAAGCCCCTTTGGGGGGAGAATTCTACAATGAGCAGTTCTTC. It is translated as CASSQAPLGGEFYNEQFF.

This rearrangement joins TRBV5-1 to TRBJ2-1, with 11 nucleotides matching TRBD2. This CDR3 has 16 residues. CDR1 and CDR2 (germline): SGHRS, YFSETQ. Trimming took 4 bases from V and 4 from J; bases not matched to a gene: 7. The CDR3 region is CASSPKTSGIYNEQFF. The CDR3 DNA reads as TGCGCCAGCAGCCCAAAGACTAGCGGGATTTACAATGAGCAGTTCTTC.